Below, 8 T cell receptor beta chains from the same sample are listed, as sequenced in a study of post-analysis software for immune sequencing data. Unique-molecular-identifier-tagged TCR beta cDNA libraries were used. One entry per CDR3 protein results from TCRdb running MiXCR on the PCR reads. Of some 370,000 distinct CDR3 sequences listed, less than 40% are singletons. Antigens for these TCRs are unknown. Study-wide points: Included in a set of a handful of TRBV segments more frequent in patients than controls were TRBV5-6, TRBV5-1 and TRBV20-1.

Input material: blood. Receptors originate from a girl between 10 and 17 years old with multiple sclerosis.

This chain connects TRBV5-1 to TRBJ1-1; the match to TRBD1 covers 8 bases. J was trimmed by 4 bases and V by 4 bases; bases with no gene match: 6. The CDR3 runs to 14 residues. From germline, CDR1 is SGHRS and CDR2 YFSETQ. CDR3 residues: CASSQGAKGTEAFF. The DNA of the CDR3 is TGCGCCAGCAGCCAGGGGGCGAAGGGCACTGAAGCTTTCTTT.

In this sample, this clonotype turned up many times. The V gene is TRBV2, the J gene TRBJ2-5; possibly TRBD1 or TRBD2 for D (5 bases each). The CDR3 extends over 15 amino acids. V lost 3 bases to trimming and J lost 5 bases, with 16 bases between them. The germline gives CDR1 SNHLY, CDR2 FYNNEI. The chain's CDR3 is CASSDPPGAGETQYF. The CDR3 DNA sequence: TGTGCCAGCAGTGACCCTCCCGGGGCCGGGGAGACCCAGTACTTC.

This clonotype was detected only a few times. The chain couples TRBV12-3 or TRBV12-4 to TRBJ2-2; 7 bases are a match to TRBD1. This CDR3 has 15 amino acids. Trimming at V came to 5 bases and at J to 6 bases, leaving 9 bases not matched to a gene. In DNA, the CDR3 is TGTGCCAGCAGTACCTCGGACAGGCGACCCGGGGAGCTGTTTTTT. It encodes CASSTSDRRPGELFF.

Ten or more counts support this clonotype. The gene calls are TRBV7-2 and TRBJ1-4; D unresolved. The V end was cut by 5 bases, the J end by 5 bases, with 12 bases between. The germline gives CDR1 SGHTA, CDR2 FQGNSA. The CDR3 is made up of 14 amino acids. CDR3 DNA sequence: TGTGCCAGCAGCAAAAGGGATCAAAATGAAAAACTGTTTTTT. Amino acids: CASSKRDQNEKLFF. Full variable domain (missing parts from reference TRBV7-2 and TRBJ1-4): GAGVSQSPSNKVTEKGKDVELRCDPISGHTALYWYRQSLGQGLEFLIYFQGNSAPDKSGLPSDRFSAERTGGSVSTLTIQRTQQEDSAVYLCASSKRDQNEKLFFGSGTQLSVL.

The table lists this clonotype with a few counts. This sequence joins TRBV21-1 and TRBJ2-7; the table's D gene call, TRBD2, was not cross checked with the DNA. TRBV21-1 is a known pseudogene. This CDR3 comprises 15 residues. In nucleotides, the CDR3 is TGTGCCAGCAGCAAAGTGGAGGCTAGCGGGGACGAGCAGTACTTC. It encodes CASSKVEASGDEQYF.

This clonotype turned up a few times. This sequence joins TRBV6-1 and TRBJ2-7; 7 nucleotides align to TRBD2. The junction had 7 bases not matched to a gene; V was cut back by 6 bases and J by 11 bases. The CDR3 consists of 11 residues. CDR1 is MNHNS and CDR2 is SASEGT in the germline V gene. Written as DNA, the CDR3 is TGTGCCAGCAGAGCCTCCCGGGGGGAGTACTTC. Encoded protein: CASRASRGEYF.

The chain uses TRBV5-1 and TRBJ2-1; TRBD2 might be the D (6 bases). The germline V gene encodes CDR1 SGHRS and CDR2 YFSETQ. The ends were cut back, 4 bases at V and 4 bases at J, with 9 bases in the middle. The CDR3 totals 13 residues. The CDR3 here is CASSGDWYNEQFF. In nucleotides, the CDR3 is TGCGCCAGCAGCGGGGACTGGTACAATGAGCAGTTCTTC.

This clonotype occurred a few times. The genes are TRBV25-1 and TRBJ1-2; 9 bases agree with TRBD1. The J segment lost 6 bases and the V segment lost 1 base, leaving 6 bases of the junction unmatched. CDR1 MGHDK and CDR2 SYGVNS come from the germline V gene. CDR3 size: 15 residues. CDR3 region: CASSESGTGLDGYTF. CDR3 DNA: TGTGCCAGCAGTGAATCGGGGACAGGGTTGGATGGCTACACCTTC.